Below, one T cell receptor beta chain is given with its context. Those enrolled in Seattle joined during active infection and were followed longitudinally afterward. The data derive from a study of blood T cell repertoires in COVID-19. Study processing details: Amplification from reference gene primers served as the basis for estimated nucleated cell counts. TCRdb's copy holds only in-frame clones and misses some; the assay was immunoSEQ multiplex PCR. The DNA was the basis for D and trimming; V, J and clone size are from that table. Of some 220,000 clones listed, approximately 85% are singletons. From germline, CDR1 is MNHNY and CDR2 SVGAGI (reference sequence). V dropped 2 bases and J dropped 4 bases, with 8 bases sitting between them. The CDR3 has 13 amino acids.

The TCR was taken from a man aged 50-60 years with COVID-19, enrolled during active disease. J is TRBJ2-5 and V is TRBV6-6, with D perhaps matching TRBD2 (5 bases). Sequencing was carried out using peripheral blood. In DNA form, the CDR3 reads TGTGCCAGCAGTTACCGGAGCGGAGAGACCCAGTACTTC. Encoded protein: CASSYRSGETQYF.